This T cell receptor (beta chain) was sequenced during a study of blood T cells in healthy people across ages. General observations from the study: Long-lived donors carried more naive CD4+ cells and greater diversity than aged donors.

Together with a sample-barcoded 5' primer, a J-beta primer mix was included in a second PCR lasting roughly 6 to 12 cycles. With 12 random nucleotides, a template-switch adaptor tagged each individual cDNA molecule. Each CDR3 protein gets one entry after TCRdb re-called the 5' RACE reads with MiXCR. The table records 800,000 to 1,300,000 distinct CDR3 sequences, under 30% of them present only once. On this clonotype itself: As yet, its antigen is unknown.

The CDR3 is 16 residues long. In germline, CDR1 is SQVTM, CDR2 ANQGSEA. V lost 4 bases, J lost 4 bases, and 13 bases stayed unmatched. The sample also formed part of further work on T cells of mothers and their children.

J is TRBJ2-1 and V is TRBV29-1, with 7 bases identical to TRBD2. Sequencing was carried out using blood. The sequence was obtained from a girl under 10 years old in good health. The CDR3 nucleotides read TGCAGCGTTGGGGTCAAGGGGAGGGCCCCGTACAATGAGCAGTTCTTC. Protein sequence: CSVGVKGRAPYNEQFF.